Here is one T cell receptor beta chain with its context. Its recognized antigen is unknown. No qualities accompany the bases; no much larger clone lies one base away. The CDR3 regions of human TCRbeta chains were analyzed by immunosequencing. As for the authors' bioinformatics: TCRs in the repertoires were compared against a reference library of SARS-CoV-2-specific TCRs that had been generated with the MIRA antigen-specificity platform. Breadth was defined as the fraction of unique TCRs that were SARS-CoV-2-associated. Depth was defined as the fraction of total T cells that were SARS-CoV-2-associated. Using the MIRA data, each spike-specific TCR was assigned both to the spike region to which the TCR was reactive and to a CD4 or CD8 class. Log10-transformed breadth and depth values were compared by one-way ANOVA with Sidak's multiple comparisons tests. TCRdb took this table from immuneACCESS and kept in-frame rearrangements with V and J called. Such tables lack part of the clones; where checked against another copy, unresolved V genes explain under half of the gap, and the rest is unexplained. Clone size and V and J calls were adopted from that table, with D and trimming inferred from the DNA. The table for this sample lists 130,000 to 150,000 clones; 70% to 90% of them were counted only once. Less than 15% of the sample is taken by the ten largest.

The sample's time point, from its label and the paper: baseline before first vaccination. Vaccinee samples were obtained from the UK trials COV001 and COV002, which included a single-blind randomized controlled phase 2/3 trial of AZD1222 (ChAdOx1 nCoV-19) in healthy adults. Trial participant PBMC samples were collected at day 0 and day 28 after the second dose for TCRbeta chain sequencing. These data originate in a study of T cell responses to AZD1222 COVID-19 vaccine (dated by TCRdb to about 2021). About the investigation overall: AZD1222 recipients whose second dose came at about 4 weeks and those whose second dose came at about 12 weeks were combined into one group, since spike-specific TCR depth and breadth did not differ between the two schedules. A total of roughly 240 trial participants underwent TCR sequencing, of whom some 210 received two doses of AZD1222 and about 26 received two doses of the MenACWY control vaccine. Trial participants were enrolled by age into subgroups of 18-55, 56-69 and 70-plus years, and roughly 150, 30 and 60 TCR-sequenced participants, respectively, were included in these subgroups. What the work shows at the level of the full study, not this receptor alone: Reportedly, almost half of the unique spike-specific TCRs recognized epitopes lying outside the regions that are mutated in the B.1.351 and B.1.1.7 variants. The whole spike protein was spanned by vaccine-associated CD4 TCRs, and dominant responses were seen in regions 160-218 and 743-854. After two AZD1222 doses, both the breadth and the depth of spike-specific TCRs were significantly higher than at day 0 and than in MenACWY recipients. In the small 56-69-year group, the increase in depth fell short of significance, most likely because of low power. Because no day 14 peak-response samples were available, repertoires were characterized only after the peak T cell response. Conclusions about previously exposed vaccinees were limited because only six AZD1222 recipients were SARS-CoV-2 seropositive at baseline. Participants were mostly white British and included more females than males, and it was suggested by the authors that clonal diversity may have been underestimated.

The CDR3 sequence holds 13 residues, the cysteine and phenylalanine included. The retained sequence is limited to the CDR3, 39 bases, with the frame set at the first base. As encoded in the germline V gene (reference sequence), CDR1 is SGHNT while CDR2 is YYREEE. V is reduced by 6 bases and J by 4 bases, leaving a spacing of 13 bases between them. The chain employs TRBV5-4 and TRBJ1-2, with the identity of the D gene unclear. This receptor was identified in an adult in good health. Sequenced material: peripheral blood, taken on day 0 of AZD1222 vaccination. The sequenced DNA is TGTGCCAGCAAGTGGAGGGATGGCTATGGCTACACCTTC. Its translation is CASKWRDGYGYTF.